The 29 T cell receptor beta chains below were found in one sample sequenced in a study of shared clonotypes between healthy human individuals. Sequencing used immunoSEQ multiplex PCR; TCRdb keeps in-frame clones, though not all of them. The repertoire includes 2 million to 3 million clones, more than 85% of them detected once, and more than 0.35% sits in the top ten. Specimen: naive CD4+ T cells from PBMCs. Subset noted: CD45RA+ positively selected. These receptors originate from a man between 18 and 29 years old in good health. Some clones in this sample may be carry-over from other donors' samples.

The J gene is TRBJ2-7, the V gene TRBV6-5; 8 nucleotides match TRBD2. J was trimmed by 0 bases and V by 6 bases; bases with no gene match: 7. The germline V gene encodes CDR1 MNHEY and CDR2 SVGAGI. The CDR3 has 15 residues. CDR3: CASSRAGVGSYEQYF. In DNA, the CDR3 is TGTGCCAGCAGCCGAGCGGGAGTGGGCTCCTACGAGCAGTACTTC.

The V call is TRBV7-8, the J call TRBJ1-2; perhaps TRBD1 as D (5 bases). Looked up from germline, CDR1 is SGHVS and CDR2 is FQNEAQ. The CDR3 spans 15 residues. Deletions cut 1 base from V and 3 bases from J, with 12 bases between. The CDR3 is CASSLDGRADYGYTF. CDR3 in DNA: TGTGCCAGCAGCTTAGATGGCAGGGCAGACTATGGCTACACCTTC.

The chain combines TRBV7-9 with TRBJ2-3; D might be TRBD2 (5 bases). V was shortened by 4 bases and J by 1 base, with 12 bases between the two germline ends. The CDR3 loop spans 15 amino acids. CDR1 SEHNR and CDR2 FQNEAQ come from the germline V gene (reference sequence). CDR3 sequence (DNA): TGTGCCAGCAGCTCTCGCCGGGGAGGCACAGATACGCAGTATTTT. Its translation: CASSSRRGGTDTQYF.

This clone was observed a single time. CDR3 in DNA: TGCGCCAGCAGCCAAGGGACGGACGGAAGCAAAAACATTCAGTACTTC. This codes for CASSQGTDGSKNIQYF. The genes are TRBV5-1 and TRBJ2-4; D may match TRBD1 or TRBD2 (5 bases each). Trimming pared 4 bases from V and 3 bases from J, leaving 17 bases between. This CDR3 is built from 16 residues. CDR1 and CDR2 (germline): SGHRS, YFSETQ.

This chain links TRBV5-4 with TRBJ2-1; 8 bases map to TRBD1. Germline V gives CDR1 SGHNT, CDR2 YYREEE (reference sequence). This CDR3 spans 15 amino acids. The V gene end was trimmed by 1 base and the J gene end by 2 bases; junction bases not matched to a gene: 2. This chain's CDR3 is CASSLQGAAYNEQFF. DNA for the CDR3: TGTGCCAGCAGCTTGCAGGGGGCGGCCTACAATGAGCAGTTCTTC.

This rearrangement joins TRBV10-1 to TRBJ2-7, with D tentatively TRBD1 (6 bases). V dropped 1 base and J dropped 1 base, with 8 bases sitting between them. CDR1 WNHNN and CDR2 SYGVQD come from the germline V gene (reference sequence). The CDR3 consists of 14 residues. CDR3 DNA sequence: TGCGCCAGCAGTGAGTATAGGGGGTCCTACGAGCAGTACTTC. Protein product: CASSEYRGSYEQYF.

The genes are TRBV4-2 and TRBJ2-3; 9 bases are shared with TRBD2. The CDR3 is 17 amino acids. Germline CDR1 LGHNA, CDR2 YNFKEQ. With 0 bases clipped from V and 5 bases from J, the junction kept 9 bases outside the gene matches. The CDR3 loop reads CASSQDPAGGRRDTQYF. The CDR3 DNA follows: TGTGCCAGCAGCCAAGATCCGGCGGGAGGGCGGAGAGATACGCAGTATTTT.

The CDR3 loop reads CASSAGTGYSYEQYF. For the CDR3, the DNA is TGTGCCAGCAGCGCCGGGACAGGGTATTCCTACGAGCAGTACTTC. This chain links TRBV6-1 with TRBJ2-7; 9 bases match TRBD1. The CDR3 spans 15 residues. Germline CDR1 MNHNS, CDR2 SASEGT. Trimming took 6 bases from V and 1 from J; bases not matched to a gene: 7.

The V and J genes are TRBV19 and TRBJ1-5; the D gene is possibly TRBD1 (6 bases). The CDR3 length is 14 residues. Trimming pared 8 bases from V and 3 bases from J, leaving 14 bases between. Germline CDR1 is LNHDA and CDR2 is SQIVND (reference sequence). Written as DNA, the CDR3 is TGTGCCAGTGGAGGGGGGCAGCCCAATCAGCCCCAGCATTTT. This encodes CASGGGQPNQPQHF.

The V call is TRBV28, the J call TRBJ1-1; no reliable D call. The CDR3 runs to 15 residues. Trimming removed 3 bases from V and 1 base from J, with 12 bases in between. In germline, CDR1 is MDHEN, CDR2 SYDVKM. CDR3 in DNA: TGTGCCAGCAGTTTGCGGGCTGGGTGGAACACTGAAGCTTTCTTT. As protein: CASSLRAGWNTEAFF.

With respect to this clone: This may come from a read error, since a much larger clone is one base off. This chain's CDR3 is CASSFGYEQYF. Written as DNA, the CDR3 is TGCGCCAGCAGCTTTGGCTACGAGCAGTACTTC. The rearrangement links TRBV5-1 to TRBJ2-7, with no clear D. V shed 2 bases and J shed 3 bases, with 3 bases lying between them. The CDR3 length is 11 residues. The germline CDR1 and CDR2 sequences are SGHRS and YFSETQ.

This chain connects TRBV2 to TRBJ2-2, with 7 bases matching TRBD1. Trimming took 6 bases from V and 4 from J; bases not matched to a gene: 5. The CDR3 is 14 amino acids. Germline lookup yields CDR1 SNHLY and CDR2 FYNNEI. In DNA, the CDR3 is TGTGCCAGCAGGCCAGGGGGTCTCACCGGGGAGCTGTTTTTT. Its protein is CASRPGGLTGELFF.

The gene calls are TRBV28 and TRBJ2-2; tentative D call: TRBD2 (6 bases). The CDR3 extends over 15 amino acids. The V gene lost 8 bases and the J gene lost 4 bases, with 17 bases spanning the gap. Germline values: CDR1 MDHEN, CDR2 SYDVKM. The CDR3 DNA follows: TGTGCCAGCCGGTGGGGGGTTGCGCCCACCGGGGAGCTGTTTTTT. This encodes CASRWGVAPTGELFF.

The genes are TRBV7-9 and TRBJ1-2; 9 nucleotides line up with TRBD1. Looked up from germline, CDR1 is SEHNR and CDR2 is FQNEAQ (reference sequence). There are 15 residues in the CDR3. Losses at the gene ends were 5 bases for V and 6 bases for J; bases not matched to a gene: 10. CDR3 sequence: CASSQGRQGGDGYTF. In nucleotides, the CDR3 is TGTGCCAGCAGCCAAGGTCGACAGGGGGGAGATGGCTACACCTTC.

This chain connects TRBV5-6 to TRBJ2-7, with 7 bases aligning to TRBD1. The J segment lost 12 bases and the V segment lost 0 bases, leaving 6 bases of the junction unmatched. Per germline, CDR1 SGHDT and CDR2 YYEEEE. The CDR3 runs to 12 residues. The CDR3 here is CASSLGRGLSYF. The CDR3 bases are TGTGCCAGCAGCTTGGGCAGGGGGTTATCGTACTTC.

J is TRBJ2-3 and V is TRBV2; weak D call: TRBD1 (6 bases). V was pared by 5 bases and J by 5 bases, with 11 bases between. The V gene's germline CDR1 is SNHLY and CDR2 FYNNEI. The CDR3 loop spans 13 amino acids. The DNA for the CDR3 is TGTGCCAGCAGTAGAGACAGGATAGATACGCAGTATTTT. Amino acid sequence: CASSRDRIDTQYF.

The gene calls are TRBV19 and TRBJ2-3; D is perhaps TRBD2 (6 bases). The CDR3 sequence is 12 residues long. With 3 bases removed from V and 5 bases from J, the gap between germline ends came to 6 bases. Germline V lookup: CDR1 LNHDA, CDR2 SQIVND (reference sequence). The CDR3 DNA follows: TGTGCCAGTAGTATGGGGGGAGATACGCAGTATTTT. Amino acids: CASSMGGDTQYF. Full variable domain (missing parts from reference TRBV19 and TRBJ2-3): DGGITQSPKYLFRKEGQNVTLSCEQNLNHDAMYWYRQDPGQGLRLIYYSQIVNDFQKGDIAEGYSVSREKKESFPLTVTSAQKNPTAFYLCASSMGGDTQYFGPGTRLTVL.

J is TRBJ1-5 and V is TRBV6-6; D is possibly TRBD1 (5 bases). Germline V gene data show CDR1 as MNHNY and CDR2 as SVGAGI (reference sequence). The V gene lost 5 bases and the J gene lost 0 bases, with 11 bases spanning the gap. This CDR3 is built from 15 residues. The CDR3 here is CASSPGPLSNQPQHF. CDR3 nucleotides: TGTGCCAGCAGTCCGGGACCACTTAGCAATCAGCCCCAGCATTTT.

V is TRBV5-6 and J is TRBJ2-1; TRBD1 matches 7 bases. Unmatched junction bases numbered 12, after V lost 0 bases and J lost 15 bases. Germline assignment: CDR1 SGHDT and CDR2 YYEEEE. The CDR3 consists of 14 residues. The CDR3 DNA reads TGTGCCAGCAGCTTGGGGATAGAGACAGGGACCTCGTTCTTC. Its protein product is CASSLGIETGTSFF. The whole variable domain, filled in from reference TRBV5-6 and TRBJ2-1, reads DAGVTQSPTHLIKTRGQQVTLRCSPKSGHDTVSWYQQALGQGPQFIFQYYEEEERQRGNFPDRFSGHQFPNYSSELNVNALLLGDSALYLCASSLGIETGTSFFGPGTRLTVL.

The V and J genes are TRBV2 and TRBJ1-2; maybe TRBD1 (6 bases). From germline, CDR1 is SNHLY and CDR2 FYNNEI. The ends were cut back, 3 bases at V and 4 bases at J, with 15 bases in the middle. This CDR3 spans 15 amino acids. CDR3 sequence: CASSEATGWGYGYTF. For the CDR3, the DNA is TGTGCCAGCAGTGAGGCTACAGGGTGGGGCTATGGCTACACCTTC.

A word on this clone: In the same sample, other DNA sequences code for this CDR3. The chain carries TRBV7-3 and TRBJ2-3, with 7 nucleotides matching TRBD2. Germline CDR1 and CDR2: SGHTA and FQGTGA. V lost 3 bases, J lost 4 bases, and 1 base stayed unmatched. This CDR3 has 13 residues. The CDR3 DNA sequence: TGTGCCAGCAGCTTCAGCGGGGCAGATACGCAGTATTTT. This translates into CASSFSGADTQYF. Looking up the rest from reference TRBV7-3 and TRBJ2-3 gives the full variable domain: GAGVSQTPSNKVTEKGKYVELRCDPISGHTALYWYRQSLGQGPEFLIYFQGTGAADDSGLPNDRFFAVRPEGSVSTLKIQRTERGDSAVYLCASSFSGADTQYFGPGTRLTVL.

V gene TRBV18 combines with J gene TRBJ1-6; 7 positions agree with TRBD1. With V trimmed by 3 bases and J by 4 bases, 3 bases remained unmatched. Germline CDR1 reads KGHSH; CDR2 reads LQKENI. The CDR3 extends over 15 amino acids. CDR3 in amino acids: CASSPGTAYNSPLHF. The CDR3 DNA follows: TGTGCCAGCTCACCCGGGACAGCTTATAATTCACCCCTCCACTTT.

The V call is TRBV19, the J call TRBJ1-1, with D tentatively TRBD1 (5 bases). The CDR3 is 13 amino acids. Germline CDR1 LNHDA, CDR2 SQIVND (reference sequence). Between the trimmed V and J ends, which lost 4 bases and 5 bases, there was a span of 11 bases. CDR3 nucleotide sequence: TGTGCCAGTAGTAACGGGGCCAAAACTGAAGCTTTCTTT. This translates into CASSNGAKTEAFF.

The chain joins TRBV30 to TRBJ2-5, with D perhaps being TRBD1 or TRBD2 (6 bases each). The CDR3 runs to 14 residues. Germline V gene sequence: CDR1 GTSNPN, CDR2 SVGIG (reference sequence). Trimming shortened V by 2 bases and J by 7 bases, and 17 bases separated the two germline ends. The CDR3 region has the DNA TGTGCCTGGAGTTTGGAGGGGGACGGGGGGACCCAGTACTTC. Amino acids: CAWSLEGDGGTQYF.

For this clone: The junction and the germline gene differ at one end; a read error may be behind it. This chain uses TRBV28 with TRBJ2-2; TRBD2 matches 10 bases. The CDR3 spans 21 residues. The germline gives CDR1 MDHEN, CDR2 SYDVKM. CDR3 in DNA: TGTGCCAGCAGTTTCCCGGGACTAGCGCCCGAGGCCCCACTCAACATCGGGGAGCTGTTTTTT. Its translation: CASSFPGLAPEAPLNIGELFF.

The V gene is TRBV5-6, the J gene TRBJ2-3; the match to TRBD2 covers 7 bases. The J segment lost 2 bases and the V segment lost 1 base, leaving 7 bases of the junction unmatched. The CDR3 loop spans 16 amino acids. The V gene's germline CDR1 is SGHDT and CDR2 YYEEEE. The CDR3 DNA sequence: TGTGCCAGCAGCTTGCTTCTAGCGGAGCTCACAGATACGCAGTATTTT. Its protein is CASSLLLAELTDTQYF. The full variable domain, rest sourced from reference TRBV5-6 and TRBJ2-3, is DAGVTQSPTHLIKTRGQQVTLRCSPKSGHDTVSWYQQALGQGPQFIFQYYEEEERQRGNFPDRFSGHQFPNYSSELNVNALLLGDSALYLCASSLLLAELTDTQYFGPGTRLTVL.

The chain couples TRBV7-3 to TRBJ2-6; 8 bases fit TRBD2. CDR3 length: 16 residues. Germline V CDR1 and CDR2: SGHTA, FQGTGA. CDR3 loop: CATSGRAVSGANVLTF. CDR3 sequence (DNA): TGTGCGACATCCGGGAGGGCGGTGTCTGGGGCCAACGTCCTGACTTTC.

The chain is built from TRBV5-1 and TRBJ1-4; 9 bases align to TRBD1. V shed 3 bases and J 4 bases; nucleotides not matched to a gene: 4. Germline CDR1 and CDR2: SGHRS and YFSETQ. There are 15 residues in the CDR3. CDR3 sequence (DNA): TGCGCCAGCAGCTGGCGGGGACAGGGTAATGAAAAACTGTTTTTT. Amino acids: CASSWRGQGNEKLFF.

This chain links TRBV9 with TRBJ1-2; D may be TRBD1 (6 bases). CDR1 is SGDLS and CDR2 is YYNGEE in the germline V gene. Between the trimmed V and J ends, which lost 8 bases and 3 bases, there was a span of 14 bases. This CDR3 has 13 residues. The CDR3 here is CASRGAFDYGYTF. The CDR3 DNA reads as TGTGCCAGTCGGGGGGCGTTTGACTATGGCTACACCTTC.